This T cell receptor beta chain was captured by sequencing in a study of PD-1 blockade in classical Hodgkin lymphoma. Study conclusions and caveats: A reduction in baseline TCR diversity was reportedly seen in newly diagnosed patients relative to healthy donors. The study found that TCR diversity rose significantly by C4D1 in CD4+ but not CD8+ cells.

The germline V gene encodes CDR1 SGHDN and CDR2 FVKESK. V shed 1 base and J shed 5 bases, with 14 bases lying between them. The CDR3 length is 15 residues. Some clones are missing from TCRdb's copy, which holds only in-frame ones; the method was immunoSEQ multiplex PCR. In the table there are 98,000 or so clones, roughly nine tenths of which are singletons. A remark on this clone: What it binds is unknown.

No patient escaped relapse after autologous stem cell transplantation, and brentuximab vedotin exposure varied. The chain joins TRBV14 to TRBJ1-1; tentatively, D is TRBD1 (5 bases). The sequence was collected from a human donor with classical Hodgkin lymphoma. The sequenced sample was peripheral blood mononuclear cells (PBMCs), obtained before the second cycle of nivolumab. The CDR3 DNA follows: TGTGCCAGCAGCCAAGGACAGTCCAGAGAAACTGAAGCTTTCTTT. Encoded protein: CASSQGQSRETEAFF.